This paragraph reports one TCR beta chain. The antigen remains undetermined. These data are taken from a study of siplizumab effects on memory and regulatory T cells. General observations from the study: Memory cells seemed less diverse than naive T cells, which also seemed major contributors to the alloresponse. Roughly 75-96% of dividing CD4+ or CD8+ clones were without an attributable naive or memory phenotype. No functional test confirmed suppression by proliferating siplizumab-culture Tregs.

Approximately 100,000 TCR templates underwent assay in every sample. Sequenced by immunoSEQ multiplex PCR; TCRdb stores in-frame clones only, minus some. The table shows about 40,000 clones, with 70% to 90% occurring only once. V lost 6 bases to trimming and J lost 8 bases; unmatched junction nucleotides: 8. From germline, CDR1 is SEHNR and CDR2 FQNEAQ (reference sequence). This CDR3 has 15 residues. The specimen was naive CD4+ T cells sorted from blood. The TCR comes from a human donor in good health. The chain combines TRBV7-9 with TRBJ1-4, with TRBD1 matching over 11 bases. CDR3: CASRPGQGATEKLFF. The CDR3 DNA reads as TGTGCCAGCAGGCCAGGACAGGGGGCGACCGAAAAACTGTTTTTT. Full variable domain (missing parts from reference TRBV7-9 and TRBJ1-4): DTGVSQNPRHKITKRGQNVTFRCDPISEHNRLYWYRQTLGQGPEFLTYFQNEAQLEKSRLLSDRFSAERPKGSFSTLEIQRTEQGDSAMYLCASRPGQGATEKLFFGSGTQLSVL.